This T cell receptor beta chain came from a study of T cells in localized non-small cell lung cancer (dated by TCRdb to 2018 to 2021). About the full investigation: The study examined T cell repertoires in roughly 240 patients with early-stage NSCLC and compared tumors with uninvolved tumor-adjacent lungs. The cohort consisted of approximately 240 treatment-naive NSCLC patients whose localized lung tumors had been resected. The mean age of the NSCLC patients was around 67 years, with 120 to 150 men and about a hundred women. Overall results and qualifications from the work: Because the study design was exploratory, TCR variables were selected using unadjusted p-values without false-discovery rate correction. A median of approximately 62 of the top 100 tumor clones turned up in the paired uninvolved adjacent lung, and some 27 of those clones also ranked among the top 100 of that same adjacent lung. Because multi-region tumor sequencing was not done, intratumor heterogeneity could not be ruled out. Higher blood T cell density associated with longer overall survival, while higher adjacent-lung clonality associated with shorter survival. Uninvolved tumor-adjacent lung showed the highest T cell clonality, higher than tumor, which suggests more focused antigenic responses in the uninvolved tumor-adjacent lung.

Comments on this clone: Its antigen remains undetermined. Qualities for individual bases were not recorded, and no much larger clone is one base off.

The CDR3 runs 16 residues from the cysteine to the phenylalanine. Only CDR3 DNA remains: 48 bases, in frame from the first base. Trimming removed 6 bases from V and 1 base from J, leaving 19 bases between the germline ends. From the germline V gene, CDR1 is SNHLY and CDR2 is FYNNEI. At diagnosis, tumor, uninvolved tumor-adjacent lung and peripheral blood were collected and then preserved as a mix of FFPE and fresh-frozen material. For TCR repertoire profiling, blood samples were analyzed as peripheral blood mononuclear cells. TCR beta CDR3 regions were sequenced from DNA using the immunoSEQ Assay. The authors' analysis ran thus. T cell density was computed as TCR beta template counts normalized to usable DNA estimated by amplifying housekeeping genes. Richness was estimated with the preseqR package, extrapolating to 400,000 templates for PBMC samples and 120,000 templates for tissue samples. Clonality was defined as one minus Pielou's evenness. To identify tissue-enriched TCRs, differential abundance testing was run on productive amino-acid clonotypes with a minimum total count of 5 and an alpha of 0.1. Repertoire overlap between compartments was quantified with the Jaccard Index and Morisita Overlap Index. TCR beta CDR3s were clustered by GLIPH together with public tetramer-defined viral CDR3s, and at least three viral sequences plus V-gene enrichment were required for viral motifs. TCRdb took this table from immuneACCESS and kept in-frame rearrangements with V and J called. Such tables lack part of the clones; where checked against another copy, unresolved V genes explain under half of the gap, and the rest is unexplained. Clone size and the V and J calls come from that table; the DNA yielded D and trimming. The sample table lists some 16,000 clones, around 91% of them with a count of one. Under 35% of the sample is in the top ten clones.

The sequencing used peripheral blood, collected before any cancer treatment. The TCR was taken from a female donor older than 55 with stage III squamous cell lung carcinoma. The sequence joins TRBV2 to TRBJ2-7; 6 matching bases give a weak D call of TRBD2. The bases are TGTGCCAGCAGGGTCGGGCAGGGAGGAAGTTCCTACGAGCAGTACTTC. It codes for CASRVGQGGSSYEQYF. Outside the CDR3, residues come from the reference TRBV2 and TRBJ2-7 proteins, so the full variable domain is: EPEVTQTPSHQVTQMGQEVILRCVPISNHLYFYWYRQILGQKVEFLVSFYNNEISEKSEIFDDQFSVERPDGSNFTLKIRSTKLEDSAMYFCASRVGQGGSSYEQYFGPGTRLTVT.